This is a list of T cell receptor beta chains from one sample in a study of blood T cell repertoires in COVID-19. Only in-frame clones appear in the TCRdb table, and some are missing; sequencing was by immunoSEQ multiplex PCR. In the table there are about 52,000 clones, under 90% of which are singletons. The material sequenced was peripheral blood. These receptors came from a man older than 75 with active or convalescent COVID-19. Each CDR3 is given with its conserved first and last residue. Fields, in order: CDR3 protein, CDR3 DNA, J gene, V gene, clone size, D gene. The D gene is left open where the match is weak. Not all rows give a size; the values are once, few, many and, for expanded clones, a class.

CASSFTGLYGYTF,TGTGCCAGCAGTTTTACAGGGCTTTATGGCTACACCTTC,TRBJ1-2,TRBV6-6,.,.
CASSVELAGGPGEQFF,TGTGCCAGCAGCGTAGAATTAGCGGGAGGGCCCGGTGAGCAGTTCTTC,TRBJ2-1,TRBV9,.,TRBD2
CSSADQETQYF,TGCAGCTCAGCGGATCAAGAGACCCAGTACTTC,TRBJ2-5,TRBV29-1,.,.
CASSLASQLGGRNIQYF,TGTGCCAGCAGCTTAGCTTCCCAATTAGGGGGTAGAAACATTCAGTACTTC,TRBJ2-4,TRBV7-2,.,.
CAISESIYRDNEQFF,TGTGCCATCAGTGAGTCGATTTACAGGGACAATGAGCAGTTCTTC,TRBJ2-1,TRBV10-3,once,.
CASSRGSGNYGYTF,TGTGCCAGCTCAAGGGGATCAGGGAACTATGGCTACACCTTC,TRBJ1-2,TRBV18,once,.
CATSGLAGLTDTQYF,TGTGCCACCAGTGGACTAGCGGGACTCACAGATACGCAGTATTTT,TRBJ2-3,TRBV24-1,.,TRBD2
CASSTALSTHGYTF,TGTGCCAGTTCTACAGCTTTGTCCACCCATGGCTACACCTTC,TRBJ1-2,TRBV19,once,.
CASSQGSGGYYNEQFF,TGTGCCAGCAGCCAAGGATCGGGGGGGTACTACAATGAGCAGTTCTTC,TRBJ2-1,TRBV3-1/TRBV3-2,.,TRBD2
CASSPWGYAGYYEQYF,TGTGCCAGCAGTCCCTGGGGATATGCAGGGTACTACGAGCAGTACTTC,TRBJ2-7,TRBV28,.,.
CASGLVPLQPPRGEKLFF,TGTGCTAGTGGTTTGGTACCCCTCCAGCCACCCCGAGGGGAAAAACTGTTTTTT,TRBJ1-4,TRBV12-5,.,.
CASSLLAGVSYEQYF,TGCGCCAGCAGCTTGCTAGCGGGAGTATCCTACGAGCAGTACTTC,TRBJ2-7,TRBV5-1,.,TRBD2
CASSIETSGYNEQFF,TGTGCCAGTAGTATAGAGACTAGCGGCTACAATGAGCAGTTCTTC,TRBJ2-1,TRBV19,.,TRBD2
CASRDSYEQYF,TGTGCCAGCAGGGACAGCTACGAGCAGTACTTC,TRBJ2-7,TRBV28,.,.
CASSSPYRGNYGYTF,TGTGCCAGCAGTTCCCCCTACAGGGGTAACTATGGCTACACCTTC,TRBJ1-2,TRBV28,.,TRBD1
CASSEMRAYVDEQFF,TGTGCCAGCAGTGAAATGAGGGCCTATGTCGATGAGCAGTTCTTC,TRBJ2-1,TRBV6-1,once,.
CASSMVPYSTDEQFF,TGTGCCAGCAGTATGGTCCCATACAGTACCGATGAGCAGTTCTTC,TRBJ2-1,TRBV6-2/TRBV6-3,.,.
CASSYHTEAFF,TGTGCCAGCAGCTATCACACTGAAGCTTTCTTT,TRBJ1-1,TRBV6-5,.,.
CASSTQGAQDNEQFF,TGTGCCAGCAGTACCCAGGGGGCCCAGGACAATGAGCAGTTCTTC,TRBJ2-1,TRBV6-2/TRBV6-3,.,TRBD1
CASSYYRRDTQYF,TGTGCCAGCAGTTACTATCGGCGGGATACGCAGTATTTT,TRBJ2-3,TRBV6-5,.,.
CASTPVVGSDTQYF,TGTGCCAGCACCCCGGTCGTCGGTTCGGATACGCAGTATTTT,TRBJ2-3,TRBV11-2,once,.
CASSLGQLSEQFF,TGTGCCAGCAGTTTGGGACAGCTTTCAGAGCAGTTCTTC,TRBJ2-1,TRBV3-1/TRBV3-2,.,TRBD1
CASSRTGGWGYGYTF,TGTGCCAGCAGTAGGACAGGGGGCTGGGGCTATGGCTACACCTTC,TRBJ1-2,TRBV28,.,TRBD1
CASSQGRQNNQPQHF,TGTGCCAGCAGCCAAGGGAGACAGAACAATCAGCCCCAGCATTTT,TRBJ1-5,TRBV4-2,.,.
CASSPDRGLTETQYF,TGTGCCAGCAGCCCGGACAGGGGGTTGACAGAGACCCAGTACTTC,TRBJ2-5,TRBV7-2,.,TRBD1
CASSPRRYEQYF,TGTGCCAGCAGCCCGCGCCGGTACGAGCAGTACTTC,TRBJ2-7,TRBV12-3/TRBV12-4,.,.
CASSPRQGSYEQYF,TGTGCCAGCAGCCCTCGACAGGGCTCCTACGAGCAGTACTTC,TRBJ2-7,TRBV11-3,few,TRBD1
CASSSGLGVGSNEQFF,TGCGCCAGCAGCTCAGGTTTAGGGGTGGGGTCCAATGAGCAGTTCTTC,TRBJ2-1,TRBV5-1,.,.
CAWSPGLATDTQYF,TGTGCCTGGAGTCCGGGACTAGCGACAGATACGCAGTATTTT,TRBJ2-3,TRBV30,.,TRBD2
CASSLGFAGYTF,TGTGCCAGCAGCTTAGGGTTTGCGGGCTACACCTTC,TRBJ1-2,TRBV7-2,few,.
CASTYSLQGISNQPQHF,TGTGCCAGCACCTACTCGTTACAGGGGATCAGCAATCAGCCCCAGCATTTT,TRBJ1-5,TRBV28,.,TRBD1
CASSVIQGYGYTF,TGTGCCAGTAGTGTTATACAGGGCTATGGCTACACCTTC,TRBJ1-2,TRBV19,.,.
CASSLTGQGYGYTF,TGTGCCAGCAGCTTAACTGGACAGGGCTATGGCTACACCTTC,TRBJ1-2,TRBV7-3,.,TRBD1
CASSSSPGQGNLVPDTQYF,TGTGCCAGCAGTTCCTCGCCGGGACAGGGAAACCTAGTGCCTGATACGCAGTATTTT,TRBJ2-3,TRBV6-2/TRBV6-3,few,TRBD1
CASSRAAGQGAVRVAKNIQYF,TGCGCCAGCAGCCGAGCAGCCGGACAGGGGGCAGTTCGCGTAGCCAAAAACATTCAGTACTTC,TRBJ2-4,TRBV4-1,.,TRBD1
CASRRDRGGNQPQHF,TGTGCCAGCCGCCGGGACAGGGGAGGGAATCAGCCCCAGCATTTT,TRBJ1-5,TRBV27,.,TRBD1
CASSFREGGTGELFF,TGTGCCAGCAGCTTTAGGGAAGGGGGCACCGGGGAGCTGTTTTTT,TRBJ2-2,TRBV7-7,.,.
CASSVADRTGELFF,TGTGCCAGCAGCGTAGCTGACAGAACCGGGGAGCTGTTTTTT,TRBJ2-2,TRBV9,.,.
CASSESTLTGMETQYF,TGCGCCAGCAGTGAGTCGACTCTGACCGGGATGGAGACCCAGTACTTC,TRBJ2-5,TRBV10-1,.,.
CASSAVRADTQYF,TGTGCCAGCAGCGCAGTCCGGGCAGATACGCAGTATTTT,TRBJ2-3,TRBV7-2,.,.
CASSLSESYNSPLHF,TGTGCCAGCAGTTTATCGGAGTCCTATAATTCACCCCTCCACTTT,TRBJ1-6,TRBV27,.,.
CASSRSGVGETQYF,TGTGCCAGCAGCCGTAGTGGAGTGGGAGAGACCCAGTACTTC,TRBJ2-5,TRBV7-9,once,.
CASSEGGAGNTIYF,TGTGCCAGCAGTGAGGGGGGGGCTGGAAACACCATATATTTT,TRBJ1-3,TRBV6-1,.,.
CASSPTGGSIHTQYF,TGTGCCAGCAGCCCTACGGGGGGGAGTATTCATACGCAGTATTTT,TRBJ2-3,TRBV7-3,.,TRBD2